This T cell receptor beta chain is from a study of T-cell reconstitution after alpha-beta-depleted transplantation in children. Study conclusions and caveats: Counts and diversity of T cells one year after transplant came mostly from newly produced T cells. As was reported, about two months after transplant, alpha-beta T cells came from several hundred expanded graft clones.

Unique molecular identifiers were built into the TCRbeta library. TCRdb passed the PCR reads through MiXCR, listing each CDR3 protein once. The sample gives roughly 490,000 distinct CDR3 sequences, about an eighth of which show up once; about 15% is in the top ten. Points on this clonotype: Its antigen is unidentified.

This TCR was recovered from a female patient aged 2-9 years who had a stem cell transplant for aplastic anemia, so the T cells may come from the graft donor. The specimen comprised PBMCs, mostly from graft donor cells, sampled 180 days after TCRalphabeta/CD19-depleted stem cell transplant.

The CDR3 region has the DNA TGTGCCACCACCACCGGGGCGACAGGGGATAGGCAGTACTTC. It is translated as CATTTGATGDRQYF. The J gene is TRBJ2-7, the V gene TRBV15; 8 bases agree with TRBD1. There are 14 residues in the CDR3. The V gene's germline CDR1 is LNHNV and CDR2 YYDKDF (reference sequence). V was pared by 7 bases and J by 9 bases, with 14 bases of the junction left unmatched. Drawing the rest from reference TRBV15 and TRBJ2-7, the complete variable domain is DAMVIQNPRYQVTQFGKPVTLSCSQTLNHNVMYWYQQKSSQAPKLLFHYYDKDFNNEADTPDNFQSRRPNTSFCFLDIRSPGLGDTAMYLCATTTGATGDRQYFGPGTRLTVT.